Sequencing of this TCR beta chain was carried out in a study of beta chain features in type 1 diabetes. Study-level findings and limits: Patients' naive, central memory and regulatory TCRB repertoires appeared more alike than those of healthy donors.

The authors sorted CD4+ naive, central memory, regulatory and stem cell-like memory cells via CD45RO/CCR7/CD25/CD127/CD95/CD27. Investigators reverse transcribed all isolated RNA, so they sequenced expressed TCRB transcripts. Measured with immunoSEQ multiplex PCR; TCRdb has only the in-frame clones, and not every one. The data hold some 44,000 clones, with over 50% observed a single time. Germline V gene sequence: CDR1 MDHEN, CDR2 SYDVKM. Trimming removed 2 bases at V and 0 bases at J, with 14 bases between. CDR3 size: 17 residues. On this clone itself: Its antigen is undetermined.

The sample comprised Tregs from blood. V gene TRBV28 combines with J gene TRBJ1-5; perhaps TRBD1 as D (5 bases). This TCR came from a woman aged 18-29 years in good health. The CDR3 DNA is TGTGCCAGCAGTTTAGCCCTACAGGTGGATAGCAATCAGCCCCAGCATTTT. Amino acids: CASSLALQVDSNQPQHF.